This T cell receptor beta chain was documented in a study of identical twins' blood T cells. Study results and limitations: Abundant TCRbeta CDR3s overlapped more between twins than with unrelated donors. Shared CDR3 clonotype counts between two donors mainly tracked the product of their cloneset sizes, twins included.

A previously described protocol, modified, built RNA-based TCR cDNA libraries. Using its own MiXCR run on the 5' RACE reads, TCRdb lists one record per CDR3 protein. The data hold roughly 340,000 distinct CDR3 sequences, with more than 25% observed a single time. Comments on this clonotype: Its cognate antigen is unknown.

The V gene's germline CDR1 is LNHDA and CDR2 SQIVND (reference sequence). V lost 3 bases to trimming and J lost 5 bases, with 13 bases between them. CDR3 length: 14 residues. The sequence was collected from a woman aged 18-49 years in good health. The chain has TRBV19 and TRBJ1-1; D unclear. Sequenced input: PBMCs. The chain's CDR3 is CASSMERRHTEAFF. Written as DNA, the CDR3 is TGTGCCAGTAGTATGGAAAGGCGACATACTGAAGCTTTCTTT.